The rows below give T cell receptor beta chains drawn from one sample of a study of T cell changes during pregnancy in multiple sclerosis. Sequenced by immunoSEQ multiplex PCR; TCRdb stores in-frame clones only, minus some. The sample has about 72,000 clones; more than 80% are singletons. The sequences come from peripheral blood, collected in the second trimester of pregnancy. These receptors originate from a female donor with multiple sclerosis, enrolled in a pregnancy study. CDR3s include the opening cysteine and the closing phenylalanine or tryptophan. D genes are given only for firm matches. Size is stated for part of the rows, as once, few or many counts, or as a class when the clone is expanded.

>TRBJ1-2|NA|TRBV4-3|NA
CASSQDRQSVYGYTF
TGCGCCAGCAGCCAAGATCGACAGTCAGTCTATGGCTACACCTTC
>TRBJ2-1|NA|TRBV7-3|NA
CASSYSRAGANEQFF
TGTGCCAGCAGCTATTCTCGGGCAGGGGCGAATGAGCAGTTCTTC
>TRBJ1-5|NA|TRBV18|NA
CASSPAGASNQPQHF
TGTGCCAGCTCACCAGCAGGGGCCTCCAATCAGCCCCAGCATTTT
>TRBJ2-7|TRBD1|TRBV7-9|NA
CASSFQTGKMDEQYF
TGTGCCAGCAGCTTCCAGACAGGGAAAATGGACGAGCAGTACTTC
>TRBJ1-4|NA|TRBV5-6|NA
CASSLQGVGSNEKLFF
TGTGCCAGCAGCCTACAGGGAGTGGGGAGCAATGAAAAACTGTTTTTT
>TRBJ2-1|TRBD2|TRBV4-2|NA
CASSQLLAGSYNEQFF
TGTGCCAGCAGCCAGTTACTAGCGGGGTCCTACAATGAGCAGTTCTTC
>TRBJ1-3|NA|TRBV20-1|NA
CSVYTGNTIYF
TGCAGTGTCTATACTGGAAACACCATATATTTT
>TRBJ2-3|TRBD2|TRBV19|NA
CASSTGRRGADTQYF
TGTGCCAGTAGTACTGGACGGCGGGGGGCAGATACGCAGTATTTT
>TRBJ1-1|NA|TRBV18|NA
CASSPRGWGHTEAFF
TGTGCCAGCTCACCTCGGGGGTGGGGACACACTGAAGCTTTCTTT
>TRBJ2-2|TRBD2|TRBV4-1|NA
CASSQPRTSGGTGELFF
TGCGCCAGCAGCCAGCCCAGGACTAGCGGGGGAACCGGGGAGCTGTTTTTT
>TRBJ2-7|TRBD2|TRBV4-2|NA
CASSQVRGGTTYEQYF
TGTGCCAGCAGCCAAGTTCGCGGGGGGACCACCTACGAGCAGTACTTC
>TRBJ1-1|TRBD1|TRBV19|NA
CASGQGRNTEAFF
TGTGCCAGTGGACAGGGACGGAACACTGAAGCTTTCTTT
>TRBJ2-2|NA|TRBV11-3|NA
CASSLGAVANTGELFF
TGTGCCAGCAGCTTAGGGGCAGTCGCGAACACCGGGGAGCTGTTTTTT
>TRBJ2-5|NA|TRBV5-4|NA
CASSIQGPETQYF
TGTGCCAGCAGCATACAGGGTCCTGAGACCCAGTACTTC
>TRBJ2-1|NA|TRBV5-1|NA
CASSLALQGGEQFF
TGCGCCAGCAGCTTGGCCCTACAGGGCGGTGAGCAGTTCTTC
>TRBJ2-3|TRBD2|TRBV7-3|NA
CASTSGGTTDTQYF
TGTGCCAGCACTAGCGGGGGGACCACAGATACGCAGTATTTT
>TRBJ1-2|NA|TRBV9|NA
CASSVDGQSGYTF
TGTGCCAGCAGCGTAGATGGGCAAAGTGGCTACACCTTC
>TRBJ1-2|TRBD1|TRBV13|NA
CASSLGDREAGYTF
TGTGCCAGCAGCTTAGGGGACAGGGAGGCTGGCTACACCTTC
>TRBJ2-3|TRBD2|TRBV7-3|NA
CASSSYGGGTDTQYF
TGTGCCAGCAGCAGTTACGGGGGGGGCACAGATACGCAGTATTTT
>TRBJ2-3|NA|TRBV9|NA
CASSPTAGADTQYF
TGTGCCAGCAGCCCAACAGCCGGGGCAGATACGCAGTATTTT
>TRBJ2-7|TRBD1|TRBV30|once
CAWSATGDEQYF
TGTGCCTGGAGCGCAACAGGGGACGAGCAGTACTTC
>TRBJ1-5|NA|TRBV19|few
CASSRGIGNQPQHF
TGTGCCAGTAGCCGGGGAATCGGCAATCAGCCCCAGCATTTT
>TRBJ2-7|TRBD1|TRBV7-8|NA
CASSPQGTGTYEQYF
TGTGCCAGCAGCCCCCAAGGGACAGGGACCTACGAGCAGTACTTC
>TRBJ2-4|NA|TRBV6-6|once
CASSYSRQVSKNIQYF
TGTGCCAGCAGTTACTCGAGACAGGTATCCAAAAACATTCAGTACTTC
>TRBJ2-3|NA|TRBV5-8|once
CASSHPRRYF
TGTGCCAGCAGCCATCCCCGGAGGTATTTT
>TRBJ1-1|NA|TRBV5-1|NA
CASSLAGGDTEAFF
TGCGCCAGCAGCTTGGCCGGGGGGGACACTGAAGCTTTCTTT
>TRBJ1-5|NA|TRBV7-2|NA
CASRSGGNSNQPQHF
TGTGCCAGCAGGTCCGGCGGGAATAGCAATCAGCCCCAGCATTTT
>TRBJ1-4|TRBD1|TRBV19|NA
CASSSDRETRTNEKLFF
TGTGCCAGTAGTTCGGACAGGGAAACTCGAACTAATGAAAAACTGTTTTTT
>TRBJ2-1|TRBD1|TRBV7-9|NA
CASSLRLTGFNNEQFF
TGTGCCAGCAGCTTACGGTTGACAGGGTTCAACAATGAGCAGTTCTTC
>TRBJ2-6|NA|TRBV5-1|few
CASSRDGGSGANVLTF
TGCGCCAGCAGCCGCGACGGGGGATCTGGGGCCAACGTCCTGACTTTC
>TRBJ2-1|NA|TRBV15|NA
CATSRSPTGTLNEQFF
TGTGCCACCAGCAGATCCCCTACCGGGACTTTAAATGAGCAGTTCTTC
>TRBJ2-1|TRBD1|TRBV4-2|NA
CASSQDAGGDEQFF
TGTGCCAGCAGCCAAGACGCAGGGGGAGATGAGCAGTTCTTC
>TRBJ2-1|TRBD2|TRBV5-4|NA
CASSLEASGGNEQFF
TGTGCCAGCAGCTTGGAAGCTAGCGGGGGCAATGAGCAGTTCTTC
>TRBJ2-7|NA|TRBV14|NA
CASSPESIEQYF
TGTGCCAGCAGCCCAGAGTCTATCGAGCAGTACTTC
>TRBJ2-3|NA|TRBV4-2|NA
CASSQLPGVLSTDTQYF
TGTGCCAGCAGCCAACTTCCAGGGGTGTTGTCCACAGATACGCAGTATTTT
>TRBJ1-1|NA|TRBV9|NA
CASSTGPEAFF
TGTGCCAGCAGCACAGGCCCTGAAGCTTTCTTT
>TRBJ2-3|TRBD1|TRBV30|NA
CAWSEGQNTDTQYF
TGTGCCTGGAGTGAGGGACAGAACACAGATACGCAGTATTTT
>TRBJ1-1|NA|TRBV19|NA
CASSLGGPRTEAFF
TGTGCCAGTAGCCTAGGGGGACCTCGCACTGAAGCTTTCTTT
>TRBJ2-5|TRBD2|TRBV5-1|NA
CASSFRLAGAKVSQETQYF
TGCGCCAGCAGCTTCCGACTAGCGGGGGCGAAAGTGAGCCAAGAGACCCAGTACTTC
>TRBJ2-3|TRBD1|TRBV7-2|NA
CASSLRDSRDTQYF
TGTGCCAGCAGCTTAAGGGACAGCCGAGATACGCAGTATTTT
>TRBJ2-2|TRBD2|TRBV4-2|NA
CASSQVGTRTGELFF
TGTGCCAGCAGCCAAGTCGGGACTAGAACCGGGGAGCTGTTTTTT
>TRBJ2-7|TRBD1|TRBV2|NA
CATSKDRGRYEQYF
TGTGCCACCTCCAAGGACAGGGGCCGATACGAGCAGTACTTC
>TRBJ1-2|NA|TRBV10-3|NA
CAISVVGGGYTF
TGTGCCATCAGTGTCGTAGGGGGTGGCTACACCTTC
>TRBJ2-7|NA|TRBV10-1|NA
CASSEGFGEQYF
TGCGCCAGCAGTGAAGGCTTCGGGGAGCAGTACTTC
>TRBJ2-7|TRBD1|TRBV29-1|NA
CSVVGQAGVTYEQYF
TGCAGCGTCGTTGGACAGGCTGGCGTAACCTACGAGCAGTACTTC
>TRBJ2-1|TRBD2|TRBV18|NA
CASSTLAGGSNEQFF
TGTGCCAGCTCCACACTAGCGGGGGGTAGTAATGAGCAGTTCTTC
>TRBJ2-7|NA|TRBV9|NA
CASSLGQRGEQYF
TGTGCCAGCAGCCTCGGACAGAGAGGCGAGCAGTACTTC
>TRBJ1-1|NA|TRBV2|few
CASRGLGGDAFF
TGTGCCAGCAGGGGGCTGGGGGGTGACGCTTTCTTT